These T cell receptor beta chains were read from a single sample in a study of shared clonotypes between healthy human individuals. This table comes from immunoSEQ multiplex PCR, and its TCRdb copy is limited to in-frame clones, with some not included. The repertoire has fewer than 700,000 clones, 85% to 95% of them found once; the top ten carry approximately 0.12%. The sample comprised naive CD8+ T cells sorted from blood. All receptors derive from a woman aged 25 to 39 in good health. CDR3s include the opening cysteine and the closing phenylalanine or tryptophan. D genes are given only for firm matches. A row's size may be missing; if present it is once, few, many or a size class.

>TRBV2|TRBJ2-1|-|TRBD2
CASPSSKTETSGRAGEQFF
TGTGCCAGCCCGAGCTCGAAAACAGAAACTAGCGGGAGGGCGGGGGAGCAGTTCTTC
>TRBV4-1|TRBJ2-2|once|TRBD2
CASSQALSGSDTGELFF
TGCGCCAGCAGCCAAGCCCTTAGCGGGAGTGACACCGGGGAGCTGTTTTTT
>TRBV7-9|TRBJ2-3|-|TRBD2
CASSLGLAGAWSTQYF
TGTGCCAGCAGCTTAGGTCTAGCGGGAGCATGGTCTACGCAGTATTTT
>TRBV6-6|TRBJ1-2|-|-
CASSYSQAANYGYTF
TGTGCCAGCAGTTACTCACAGGCAGCTAACTATGGCTACACCTTC
>TRBV27|TRBJ1-1|-|-
CASSLLPADIFTEAFF
TGTGCCAGCAGTTTACTTCCGGCAGACATATTCACTGAAGCTTTCTTT
>TRBV2|TRBJ1-2|-|TRBD1
CASSGRQGLYGYTF
TGTGCCAGCAGTGGTCGACAGGGTCTTTATGGCTACACCTTC
>TRBV5-6|TRBJ2-7|-|-
CASSFADSYEQYF
TGTGCCAGCAGTTTTGCGGACAGCTACGAGCAGTACTTC
>TRBV19|TRBJ2-3|-|TRBD2
CASSVGLAGGPKTDTQYF
TGTGCCAGTAGTGTTGGACTAGCGGGAGGGCCCAAAACAGATACGCAGTATTTT
>TRBV27|TRBJ2-2|-|-
CASSLLTGELFF
TGTGCCAGCAGTCTACTCACCGGGGAGCTGTTTTTT
>TRBV28|TRBJ2-7|-|TRBD1
CASSPGTVYEQYF
TGTGCCAGCAGTCCCGGGACAGTGTACGAGCAGTACTTC
>TRBV27|TRBJ2-1|once|-
CASSTGTSHNEQFF
TGTGCCAGCAGTACCGGTACTAGCCACAATGAGCAGTTCTTC
>TRBV25-1|TRBJ2-5|-|-
CASSPTGGQETQYF
TGTGCCAGCAGTCCCACCGGGGGCCAAGAGACCCAGTACTTC
>TRBV7-8|TRBJ2-3|once|-
CASSLDRVDTQYF
TGTGCCAGCAGCTTAGATAGGGTGGATACGCAGTATTTT
>TRBV4-1|TRBJ2-1|-|TRBD2
CASSGGSAGGPVNEQFF
TGCGCCAGCAGCGGCGGCTCGGCGGGAGGGCCGGTAAATGAGCAGTTCTTC
>TRBV19|TRBJ2-2|-|-
CASSIDTRGTNTGELFF
TGTGCCAGTAGTATAGACACACGCGGAACGAACACCGGGGAGCTGTTTTTT
>TRBV6-1|TRBJ2-5|-|TRBD1
CASSELNRGETQYF
TGTGCCAGCAGTGAACTGAACAGGGGCGAGACCCAGTACTTC
>TRBV5-1|TRBJ2-1|-|-
CASSLRDPRDEQFF
TGCGCCAGCAGCTTACGGGATCCCAGGGATGAGCAGTTCTTC
>TRBV7-2|TRBJ2-7|-|TRBD2
CASSPRTSGISDEQYF
TGTGCCAGCAGCCCTCGGACTAGCGGGATATCCGACGAGCAGTACTTC